A selection of T cell receptor beta chains follows, all from one sample in a study of cytomegalovirus exposure and HLA in healthy donors. Data came from immunoSEQ multiplex PCR; TCRdb stores just in-frame clones and leaves some out. Seen here are approximately 210,000 clones, roughly 80% observed once, and the top ten hold roughly 0.4%. Material: PBMCs. The receptors stem from a male donor in good health and CMV-seropositive. The conserved cysteine and the conserved F or W are not part of the CDR3 here.

j_call	v_call	cdr3_aa
TRBJ2-1	TRBV5-1	ASSSGLGTSQYNEQF
TRBJ2-7	TRBV6-6	ASSYLAGGYEQY
TRBJ1-6	TRBV18	ASSGQGDNSPLH
TRBJ1-1	TRBV5-6	ASSTSGTDLAF
TRBJ1-1	TRBV13	ASSSNLDTSSWVTEAF
TRBJ2-7	TRBV10-2	ASSESWGGSYEQY
TRBJ1-1	TRBV7-2	ASIGGGSQSNTEAF
TRBJ2-1	TRBV6-1	ASRGLAGGHNEQF
TRBJ1-3	TRBV5-4	ASREDGPSGNTIY
TRBJ2-7	TRBV30	AWSVRITRIHEQY
TRBJ2-7	TRBV2	ASSATAPSYEQY
TRBJ1-1	TRBV6-5	ASRRGMNTEAF
TRBJ2-5	TRBV14	ASSPRQGARETQY
TRBJ2-1	TRBV5-4	ASSPGTSGGRNEQF
TRBJ1-4	TRBV7-3	ASSLRTVRGTNEKLF
TRBJ2-7	TRBV28	ASSPSATGRYEQY
TRBJ2-4	TRBV7-8	ASSTGTRLAKNIQY
TRBJ2-7	TRBV10-3	AISVGGRGYEQY
TRBJ1-3	TRBV6-1	ASSEDWNTIY
TRBJ2-7	TRBV28	ASSSGTGHSYEQY
.	TRBV4-2	ASSQEQRAASYEQY
TRBJ1-5	TRBV5-6	ASSWGHPNQPQH
.	TRBV5-1	ASSLPGQGSYEQY
TRBJ2-7	TRBV9	ASSVGTGGIYEQY
TRBJ1-1	TRBV11-1	ASSFTANTEAF
TRBJ2-1	TRBV6-5	ASKGSSYNEQF
TRBJ1-2	TRBV5-1	ASTEQGGLGYT
TRBJ2-3	TRBV2	ASSQGLRGTDTQY
TRBJ1-1	TRBV7-3	ASSWGPPNTEAF
TRBJ2-1	TRBV7-7	ASSPGLAVYNEQF
TRBJ2-1	TRBV10-3	AISGQTYNEQF
TRBJ1-4	TRBV25-1	ASSVVGGFDEKLF
TRBJ2-7	TRBV29-1	SVVRVIPYEQY
TRBJ1-1	TRBV9	ASSVGGQVNTEAF
TRBJ2-3	TRBV27	ASSLSRDRGYTQY
TRBJ2-2	TRBV7-8	ASSSRLAGGRTGELF
TRBJ1-2	TRBV5-6	ASSLMRASGYT
TRBJ1-2	TRBV5-6	ASSFGRSYGYT
TRBJ1-2	TRBV15	ATSPGQGAGGYT
TRBJ1-3	TRBV6-5	ASSYRGTGNTIY
TRBJ2-7	TRBV10-2	ASSVLAGLTGEQY
TRBJ2-2	TRBV5-1	ASSVDRVPRELF
TRBJ1-4	TRBV6-1	ASSETGGGEKLF
TRBJ1-1	TRBV15	ATSREATGTGPTEAF
TRBJ2-1	TRBV7-9	ASSLAQGGFNEQF
TRBJ2-1	TRBV5-5	ASSLLGGEQF
TRBJ2-2	TRBV19	ASSLWTASNTGELF
TRBJ1-3	TRBV18	ASSPPGQGENTIY